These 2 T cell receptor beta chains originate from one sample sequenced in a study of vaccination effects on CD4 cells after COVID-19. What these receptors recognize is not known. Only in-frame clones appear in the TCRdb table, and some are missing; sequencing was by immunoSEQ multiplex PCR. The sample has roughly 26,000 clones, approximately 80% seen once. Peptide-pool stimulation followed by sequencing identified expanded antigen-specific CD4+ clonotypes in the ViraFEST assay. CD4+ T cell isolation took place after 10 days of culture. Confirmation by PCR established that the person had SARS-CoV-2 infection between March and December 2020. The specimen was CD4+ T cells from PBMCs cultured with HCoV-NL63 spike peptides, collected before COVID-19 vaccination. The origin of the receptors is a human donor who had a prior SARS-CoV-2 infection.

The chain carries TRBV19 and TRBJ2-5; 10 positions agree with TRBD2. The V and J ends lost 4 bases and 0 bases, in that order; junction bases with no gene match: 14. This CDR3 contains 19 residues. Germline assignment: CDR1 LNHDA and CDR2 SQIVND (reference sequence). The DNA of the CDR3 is TGTGCCAGTAGTACCCCTTGGGCTAGCGGGGGACAGTACCAAGAGACCCAGTACTTC. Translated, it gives CASSTPWASGGQYQETQYF.

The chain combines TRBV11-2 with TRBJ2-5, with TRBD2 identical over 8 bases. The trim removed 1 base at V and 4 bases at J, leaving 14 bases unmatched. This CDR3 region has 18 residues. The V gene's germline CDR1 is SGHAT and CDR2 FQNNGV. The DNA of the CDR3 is TGTGCCAGCAGCTTAGGGGTGGTGTCTAGCGGGTGGTTAGAGACCCAGTACTTC. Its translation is CASSLGVVSSGWLETQYF.